This TCR beta chain was observed in a study of coeliac disease. Study observations and caveats: Few TRB amino acid sequences were shared between samples; most were unique.

Note on this clone: Its target is not known.

Only in-frame clones appear in the TCRdb table, and some are missing; sequencing was by immunoSEQ multiplex PCR. This table has roughly 970 clones, approximately 70% appearing once. This CDR3 is 14 amino acids long. V was clipped by 3 bases and J by 3 bases, with 14 bases between them. Germline V gives CDR1 GTSNPN, CDR2 SVGIG (reference sequence). The origin of this receptor is a human donor without celiac disease. The sequenced sample was intraepithelial lymphocytes from the gut. The chain joins TRBV30 to TRBJ1-1, with D hard to call. As DNA, the CDR3 is TGTGCCTGGAGGACCGGGGAGGCCTACACTGAAGCTTTCTTT. Translated: CAWRTGEAYTEAFF.